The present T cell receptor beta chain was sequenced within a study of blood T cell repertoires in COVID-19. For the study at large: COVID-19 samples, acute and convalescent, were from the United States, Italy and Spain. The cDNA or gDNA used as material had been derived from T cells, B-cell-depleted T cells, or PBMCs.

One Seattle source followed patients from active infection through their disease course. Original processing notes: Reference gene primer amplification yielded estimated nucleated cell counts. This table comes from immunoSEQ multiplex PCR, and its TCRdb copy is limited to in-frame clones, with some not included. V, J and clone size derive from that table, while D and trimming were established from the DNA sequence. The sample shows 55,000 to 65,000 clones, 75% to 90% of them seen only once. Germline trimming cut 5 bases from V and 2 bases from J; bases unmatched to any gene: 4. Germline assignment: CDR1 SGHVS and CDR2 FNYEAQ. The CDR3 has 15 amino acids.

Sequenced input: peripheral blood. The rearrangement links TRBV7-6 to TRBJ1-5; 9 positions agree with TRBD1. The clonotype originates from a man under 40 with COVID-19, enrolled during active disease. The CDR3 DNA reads TGTGCCAGCAGCCGGACAGGGGAGGGCAATCAGCCCCAGCATTTT. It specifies CASSRTGEGNQPQHF. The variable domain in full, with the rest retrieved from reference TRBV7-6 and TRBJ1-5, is GAGVSQSPRYKVTKRGQDVALRCDPISGHVSLYWYRQALGQGPEFLTYFNYEAQQDKSGLPNDRFSAERPEGSISTLTIQRTEQRDSAMYRCASSRTGEGNQPQHFGDGTRLSIL.